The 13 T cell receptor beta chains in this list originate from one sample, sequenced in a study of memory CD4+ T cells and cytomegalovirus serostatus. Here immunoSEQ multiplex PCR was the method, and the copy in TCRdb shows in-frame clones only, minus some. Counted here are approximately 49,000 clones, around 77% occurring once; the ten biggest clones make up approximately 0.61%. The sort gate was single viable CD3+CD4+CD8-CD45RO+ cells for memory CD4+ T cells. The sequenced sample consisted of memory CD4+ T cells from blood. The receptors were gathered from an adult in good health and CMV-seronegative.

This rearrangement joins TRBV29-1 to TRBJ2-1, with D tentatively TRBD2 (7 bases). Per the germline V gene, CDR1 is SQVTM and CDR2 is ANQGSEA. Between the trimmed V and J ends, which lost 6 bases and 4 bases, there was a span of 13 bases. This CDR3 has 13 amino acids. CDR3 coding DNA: TGCAGCGTAGGTGGGGGGGCGTACAATGAGCAGTTCTTC. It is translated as CSVGGGAYNEQFF.

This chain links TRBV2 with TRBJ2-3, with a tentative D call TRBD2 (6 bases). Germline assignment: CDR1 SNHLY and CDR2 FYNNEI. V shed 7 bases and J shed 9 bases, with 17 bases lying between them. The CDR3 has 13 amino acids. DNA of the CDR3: TGTGCCAGCACTGTAATAGGGGAGGCAACGCAGTATTTT. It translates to CASTVIGEATQYF.

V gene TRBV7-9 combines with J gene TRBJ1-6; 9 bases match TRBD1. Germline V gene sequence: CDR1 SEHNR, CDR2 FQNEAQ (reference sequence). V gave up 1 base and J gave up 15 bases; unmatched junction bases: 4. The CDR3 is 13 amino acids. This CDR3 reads CASSLEGTGLLHF. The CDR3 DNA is TGTGCCAGCAGCTTAGAAGGGACAGGGCTCCTCCACTTT.

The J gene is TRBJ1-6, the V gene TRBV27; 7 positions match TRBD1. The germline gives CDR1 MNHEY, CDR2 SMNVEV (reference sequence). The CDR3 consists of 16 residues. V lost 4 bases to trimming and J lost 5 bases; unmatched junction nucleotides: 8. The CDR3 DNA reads TGTGCCAGCAGTTACTCAGGGGGTTGGCATAATTCACCCCTCCACTTT. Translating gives CASSYSGGWHNSPLHF.

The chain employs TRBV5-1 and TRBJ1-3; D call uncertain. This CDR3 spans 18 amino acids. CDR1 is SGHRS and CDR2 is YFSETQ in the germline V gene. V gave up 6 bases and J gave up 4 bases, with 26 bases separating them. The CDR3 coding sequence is TGCGCCAGCACCCCCGGAGAGGGCCCCTCGGTAGCAGGAAACACCATATATTTT. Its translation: CASTPGEGPSVAGNTIYF.

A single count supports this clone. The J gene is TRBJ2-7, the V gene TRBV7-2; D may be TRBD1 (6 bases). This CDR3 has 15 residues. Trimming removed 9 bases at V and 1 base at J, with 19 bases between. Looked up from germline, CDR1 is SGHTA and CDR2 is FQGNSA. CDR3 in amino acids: CASTDRKTSSYEQYF. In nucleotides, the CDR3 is TGTGCCAGTACAGACAGGAAGACTTCTTCCTACGAGCAGTACTTC.

In DNA form, the CDR3 reads TGTGCCAGTAGTACGGCGTCAGGAAATGAAAAACTGTTTTTT. It specifies CASSTASGNEKLFF. V usage is TRBV19 and J usage is TRBJ1-4, with unresolved D. This CDR3 is 14 amino acids long. Trimming took off 4 bases at V and 5 bases at J, with 11 bases between the two ends. From germline, CDR1 is LNHDA and CDR2 SQIVND (reference sequence).

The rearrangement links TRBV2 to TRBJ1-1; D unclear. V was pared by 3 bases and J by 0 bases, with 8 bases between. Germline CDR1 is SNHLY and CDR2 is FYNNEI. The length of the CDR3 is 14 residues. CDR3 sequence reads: CASSEHDMNTEAFF. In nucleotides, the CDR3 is TGTGCCAGCAGTGAGCATGACATGAACACTGAAGCTTTCTTT.

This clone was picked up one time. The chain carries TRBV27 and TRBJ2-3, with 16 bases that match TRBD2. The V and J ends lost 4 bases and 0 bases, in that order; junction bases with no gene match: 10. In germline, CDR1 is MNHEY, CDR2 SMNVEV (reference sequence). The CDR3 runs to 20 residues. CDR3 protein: CASSSMGLAGGTASTDTQYF. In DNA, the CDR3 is TGTGCCAGCAGTTCCATGGGACTAGCGGGGGGGACTGCTAGCACAGATACGCAGTATTTT.

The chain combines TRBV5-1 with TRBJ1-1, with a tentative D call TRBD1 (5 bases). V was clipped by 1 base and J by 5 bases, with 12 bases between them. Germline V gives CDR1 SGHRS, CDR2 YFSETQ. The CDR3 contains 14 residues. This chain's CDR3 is CASSLPGWETEAFF. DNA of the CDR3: TGCGCCAGCAGCTTGCCAGGGTGGGAAACTGAAGCTTTCTTT. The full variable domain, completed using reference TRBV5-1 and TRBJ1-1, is KAGVTQTPRYLIKTRGQQVTLSCSPISGHRSVSWYQQTPGQGLQFLFEYFSETQRNKGNFPGRFSGRQFSNSRSEMNVSTLELGDSALYLCASSLPGWETEAFFGQGTRLTVV.

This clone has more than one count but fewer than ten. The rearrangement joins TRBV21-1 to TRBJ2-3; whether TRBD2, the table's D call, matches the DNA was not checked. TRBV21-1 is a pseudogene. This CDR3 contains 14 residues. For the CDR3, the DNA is TGTGCCAGCAGCAAAGCCGCGAGGGCAGATACGCAGTATTTT. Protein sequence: CASSKAARADTQYF.

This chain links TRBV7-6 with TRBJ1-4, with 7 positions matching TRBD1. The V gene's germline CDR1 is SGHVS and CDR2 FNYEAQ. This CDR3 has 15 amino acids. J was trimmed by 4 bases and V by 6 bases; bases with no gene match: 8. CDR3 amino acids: CASRATGTVNEKLFF. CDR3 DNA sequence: TGTGCCAGCAGGGCTACCGGGACAGTTAATGAAAAACTGTTTTTT.

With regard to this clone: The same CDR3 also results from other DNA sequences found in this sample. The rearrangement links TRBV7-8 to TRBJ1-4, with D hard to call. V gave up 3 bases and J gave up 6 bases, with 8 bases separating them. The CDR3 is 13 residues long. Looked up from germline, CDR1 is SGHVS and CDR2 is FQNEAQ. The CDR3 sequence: CASSFTGDEKLFF. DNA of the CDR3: TGTGCCAGCAGCTTCACCGGGGATGAAAAACTGTTTTTT. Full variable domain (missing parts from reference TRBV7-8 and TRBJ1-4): GAGVSQSPRYKVAKRGQDVALRCDPISGHVSLFWYQQALGQGPEFLTYFQNEAQLDKSGLPSDRFFAERPEGSVSTLKIQRTQQEDSAVYLCASSFTGDEKLFFGSGTQLSVL.